This T cell receptor (beta chain) was observed in a study of vaccination and CD4 T cells after COVID-19. This clonotype was observed a handful of times. What it recognizes is unknown. Treatment described: approximately 11-day PBMC culture with coronavirus spike peptide pools or control peptides (ViraFEST assay). With the Oncomine TCR Beta short-read assay, DNA from cultured CD4+ T cells was sequenced. Each CDR3 protein gets one entry after TCRdb re-called the PCR reads with MiXCR. The data contain thousands of distinct CDR3 sequences, about 30% of them singletons. Germline loops: CDR1 SGHTA, CDR2 FQGNSA. CDR3 length equals 12 residues. V lost 6 bases and J lost 3, with 7 bases in between.

The chain has TRBV7-2 and TRBJ2-3; D ambiguous. The receptor's source is a human donor with COVID-19. The sample taken for sequencing was cultured CD4+ T cells from blood. CDR3 loop: CASSNPTDTQYF. For the CDR3, the DNA is TGTGCCAGCAGTAATCCGACAGATACGCAGTATTTT.